Detailed here is one T cell receptor (beta chain). No antigen is known for it. These data are taken from a study of response to subunit inactivated influenza vaccine. Study-level findings and limits: The authors proposed limited new T cell recruitment per seasonal influenza vaccination.

TCRdb reprocessed the RT-PCR reads via MiXCR and lists one record per CDR3 protein. Counted here are around 470,000 distinct CDR3 sequences, more than 7% occurring once; the ten biggest clones make up over 10%. V lost 6 bases and J 3 bases, leaving 24 bases between the germline ends. The CDR3 loop spans 17 amino acids. The germline gives CDR1 MNHNS, CDR2 SASEGT. The chain employs TRBV6-1 and TRBJ2-7; D is possibly TRBD1 or TRBD2 (5 bases each). The clonotype originates from a man aged 50 to 69 who received an inactivated influenza vaccine. Sequencing was performed on PBMCs from blood, taken around 25 months after vaccination. The CDR3 bases are TGTGCCAGCAGACCCTATCCCGGGGAAGGGGCTATCTACGAGCAGTACTTC. Translation: CASRPYPGEGAIYEQYF.